The 9 T cell receptor beta chains given below trace back to one sample, sequenced in a study of read filtering for tumor transcriptome and immune sequencing. This library used around 400 ng RNA and molecular barcoded adaptors spanning alpha/delta and beta/gamma chains. One entry per CDR3 protein results from TCRdb running MiXCR on the reads. The data show about 47,000 distinct CDR3 sequences, approximately 12% seen once. The sequencing sample was made of a population of CD138-negative cells sorted from bone marrow. These receptors were collected from a donor at least 40 years old with multiple myeloma.

In this sample, this clonotype is medium-sized (0.01 to 0.1%). The chain has TRBV20-1 and TRBJ2-1, with TRBD2 identical over 10 bases. V lost 6 bases, J lost 2 bases, and 4 bases stayed unmatched. The length of the CDR3 is 14 residues. In germline, CDR1 is DFQATT, CDR2 SNEGSKA (reference sequence). DNA of the CDR3: TGCAGTGCAAGCGGGAGGGTGCCCTACAATGAGCAGTTCTTC. This sequence encodes CSASGRVPYNEQFF.

In regard to this clonotype: A single base separates this from a much larger clone, so it may be a read error. The chain couples TRBV19 to TRBJ1-2; no clear D gene. Germline CDR1 is LNHDA and CDR2 is SQIVND (reference sequence). The CDR3 length is 12 residues. In DNA form, the CDR3 reads TGTGCCGGTAGTATAGGCGATTCAGGCTACACCTTC. This sequence encodes CAGSIGDSGYTF.

Regarding this clonotype: Only one base separates this from a far larger clonotype, so it likely reflects a read error. This chain uses TRBV7-2 with TRBJ2-5; D uncertain. The CDR3 is 16 amino acids. Germline V gene lookup returns CDR1 SGHTA and CDR2 FQGNSA. The CDR3, as DNA: TGTGCCAGCAGCTTAGCGTACCCTGTGAGCCAAGAGACCCGGTACTTC. Its translation is CASSLAYPVSQETRYF. Full variable domain (outside the CDR3, taken from reference TRBV7-2 and TRBJ2-5): GAGVSQSPSNKVTEKGKDVELRCDPISGHTALYWYRQSLGQGLEFLIYFQGNSAPDKSGLPSDRFSAERTGGSVSTLTIQRTQQEDSAVYLCASSLAYPVSQETRYFGPGTRLLVL.

To note about this clonotype: This clone may be a read error of a much larger clone one base away. The V gene is TRBV4-1, the J gene TRBJ1-2, with no clear D. In germline, CDR1 is MGHRA, CDR2 YSYEKL. The CDR3 spans 18 residues. Trimming shortened V by 0 bases and J by 7 bases, and 24 bases separated the two germline ends. The CDR3 loop is CASSQDGTNGPPESGYTF. CDR3 coding DNA: TGCGCCAGCAGCCAAGATGGAACTAATGGGCCCCCTGAATCTGGCTACACCTTC.

V is TRBV6-6 and J is TRBJ2-5; 7 nucleotides line up with TRBD1. The trim removed 2 bases at V and 4 bases at J, leaving 7 bases unmatched. Germline CDR1 and CDR2: MNHNY and SVGAGI (reference sequence). This CDR3 is built from 15 residues. The CDR3 DNA follows: TGTGCCAGCAGTTACCCAGGACAGGCCGGAGAGACCCAGTACTTC. This gives the protein CASSYPGQAGETQYF.

The CDR3 sequence: CASSSGGFTEQYF. Here the CDR3 DNA reads TGTGCCAGCAGTTCCGGGGGTTTTACAGAGCAGTACTTC. The V gene is TRBV27, the J gene TRBJ2-7; tentative D call: TRBD2 (6 bases). The germline gives CDR1 MNHEY, CDR2 SMNVEV (reference sequence). Trimming cost V 4 bases and J 7 bases, with 14 bases left between them. The CDR3 is 13 residues long.

This chain joins TRBV7-3 and TRBJ2-1; D call uncertain. CDR3 length: 13 amino acids. V gave up 1 base and J gave up 5 bases, with 6 bases separating them. Germline CDR1 SGHTA, CDR2 FQGTGA. CDR3 sequence reads: CASSLSRDNEQFF. In DNA form, the CDR3 reads TGTGCCAGCAGCTTAAGCCGGGACAATGAGCAGTTCTTC.

This clonotype was observed many times. V is TRBV6-5 and J is TRBJ2-3; 8 bases are shared with TRBD1. The length of the CDR3 is 16 residues. Germline loops: CDR1 MNHEY, CDR2 SVGAGI. V lost 5 bases and J lost 0; bases outside the gene matches: 7. CDR3 sequence (DNA): TGTGCCAGCAGTCTCCAGGGGGCCCGGAGCACAGATACGCAGTATTTT. Its protein product is CASSLQGARSTDTQYF.

This clonotype was picked up many times. The chain is built from TRBV12-2 and TRBJ2-7; TRBD2 reflects the table's D call only, with no check against the DNA. TRBV12-2 constitutes a pseudogene. This CDR3 is 15 amino acids long. CDR3 nucleotides: TGTGCAAGTCGCTTGTCTAGCGGGAGCTCCTACGAGCAGTACTTC. Its translation is CASRLSSGSSYEQYF.